This T cell receptor beta chain appears in the sequencing data of a study of vaccination effects on CD4 cells after COVID-19. Study results and limitations: Marked clonal contraction was seen in infection- and vaccine-induced clones late after vaccination.

Antigen-specific CD4+ T cells were expanded (with viral peptide pools) by the ViraFEST assay ahead of sequencing. The culture ran for around 10 days before CD4+ T cells were isolated. Testing of the vaccine recipients showed negative nucleocapsid antibodies and no prior SARS-CoV-2 infection. Peptides at 10 ug/ml and IL-2 at about 9.8 IU/ml were added to roughly 2 million PBMC per well. Sequencing used immunoSEQ multiplex PCR; TCRdb keeps in-frame clones, though not all of them. In the table there are about 73,000 clones, approximately 74% of which are singletons. With 6 bases clipped from V and 1 base from J, the junction kept 1 base outside the gene matches. Per germline, CDR1 LNHDA and CDR2 SQIVND (reference sequence). The CDR3 totals 14 residues. This clone was seen a single time. The antigen remains undetermined.

The sample here was CD4+ T cells from PBMCs cultured with HCoV-NL63 spike peptides, taken before COVID-19 vaccination. The rearrangement joins TRBV19 to TRBJ2-3; 10 nucleotides agree with TRBD2. The TCR sequence derives from a human donor who received a COVID-19 vaccine. The DNA for the CDR3 is TGTGCCAGTAGCGGGACTAGCGGCACAGATACGCAGTATTTT. Its translation: CASSGTSGTDTQYF.